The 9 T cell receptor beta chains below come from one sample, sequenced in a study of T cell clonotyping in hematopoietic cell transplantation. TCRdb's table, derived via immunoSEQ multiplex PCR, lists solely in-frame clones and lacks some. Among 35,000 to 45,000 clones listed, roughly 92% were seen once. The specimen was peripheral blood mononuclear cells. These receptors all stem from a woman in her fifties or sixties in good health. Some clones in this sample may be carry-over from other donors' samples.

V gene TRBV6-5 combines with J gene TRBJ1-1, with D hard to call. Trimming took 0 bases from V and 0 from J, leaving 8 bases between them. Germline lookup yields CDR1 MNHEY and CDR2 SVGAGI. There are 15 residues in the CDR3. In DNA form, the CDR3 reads TGTGCCAGCAGTTACTCAAAGGTCTTGAACACTGAAGCTTTCTTT. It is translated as CASSYSKVLNTEAFF.

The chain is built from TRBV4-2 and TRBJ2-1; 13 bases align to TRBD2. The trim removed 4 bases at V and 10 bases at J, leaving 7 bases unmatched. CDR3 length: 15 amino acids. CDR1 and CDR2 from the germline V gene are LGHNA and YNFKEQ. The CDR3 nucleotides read TGTGCCAGCAGCCTCACCGGACTAGCGGGGGTAGAGCAGTTCTTC. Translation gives CASSLTGLAGVEQFF.

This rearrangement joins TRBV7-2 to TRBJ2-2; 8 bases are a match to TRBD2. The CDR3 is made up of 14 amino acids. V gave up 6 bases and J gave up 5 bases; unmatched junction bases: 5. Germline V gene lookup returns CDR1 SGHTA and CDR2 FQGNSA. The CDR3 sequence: CASRFPGGTGELFF. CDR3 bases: TGTGCCAGCAGGTTCCCGGGGGGGACCGGGGAGCTGTTTTTT.

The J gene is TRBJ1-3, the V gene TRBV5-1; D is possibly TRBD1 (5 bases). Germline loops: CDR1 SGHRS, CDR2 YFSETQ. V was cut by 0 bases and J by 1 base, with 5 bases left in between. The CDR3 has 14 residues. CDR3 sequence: CASSLGQSGNTIYF. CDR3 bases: TGCGCCAGCAGCTTGGGACAGTCTGGAAACACCATATATTTT.

CDR3 sequence reads: CASKPAGNTYEQYF. As DNA, the CDR3 is TGTGCCAGCAAACCTGCCGGGAACACCTACGAGCAGTACTTC. The chain employs TRBV27 and TRBJ2-7; the D gene is possibly TRBD2 (5 bases). The CDR3 extends over 14 amino acids. Germline CDR1 reads MNHEY; CDR2 reads SMNVEV (reference sequence). V dropped 7 bases and J dropped 2 bases, with 15 bases sitting between them.

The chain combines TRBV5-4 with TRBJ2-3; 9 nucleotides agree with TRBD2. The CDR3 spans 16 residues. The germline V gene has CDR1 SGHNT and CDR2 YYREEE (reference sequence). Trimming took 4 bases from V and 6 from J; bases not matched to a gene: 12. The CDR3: CASSNDLAGARDTQYF. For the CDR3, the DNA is TGTGCCAGCAGCAACGACTTAGCGGGGGCCCGTGATACGCAGTATTTT.

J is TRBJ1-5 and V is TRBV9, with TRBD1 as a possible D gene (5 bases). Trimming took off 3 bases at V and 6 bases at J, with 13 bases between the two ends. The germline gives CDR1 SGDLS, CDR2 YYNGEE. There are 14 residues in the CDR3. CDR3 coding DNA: TGTGCCAGCAGCGGTGGGGGTCAAGTTCAGCCCCAGCATTTT. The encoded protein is CASSGGGQVQPQHF. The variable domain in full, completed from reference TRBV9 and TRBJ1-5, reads DSGVTQTPKHLITATGQRVTLRCSPRSGDLSVYWYQQSLDQGLQFLIQYYNGEERAKGNILERFSAQQFPDLHSELNLSSLELGDSALYFCASSGGGQVQPQHFGDGTRLSIL.

The CDR3 DNA sequence: TGTGCCAGCAGCGCCCGAGAGGGTCTAGGAGAGACCCAGTACTTC. This encodes CASSAREGLGETQYF. The rearrangement joins TRBV9 to TRBJ2-5, with a possible D match to TRBD2 (5 bases). Trimming took 3 bases from V and 4 from J, leaving 16 bases between them. CDR1 is SGDLS, CDR2 YYNGEE, per germline. The CDR3 consists of 15 residues.

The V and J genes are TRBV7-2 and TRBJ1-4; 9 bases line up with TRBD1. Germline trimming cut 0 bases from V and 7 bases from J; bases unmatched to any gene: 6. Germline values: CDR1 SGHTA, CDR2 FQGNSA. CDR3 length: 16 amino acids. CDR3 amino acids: CASSLAAGTGREKLFF. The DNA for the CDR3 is TGTGCCAGCAGCTTAGCGGCCGGGACAGGGCGTGAAAAACTGTTTTTT.